Listed below are T cell receptor beta chains from one sample, sequenced in a study of metastatic and nonmetastatic thyroid tumors. Through MiXCR, TCRdb re-clonotyped the PCR reads. The table has approximately 82,000 clones, around 12% seen once. The sequencing input was tumor tissue. These receptors were obtained from a female donor with papillary thyroid cancer or a benign thyroid nodule (not recorded which). Some clones in this sample may be carry-over from other donors' samples. The CDR3 runs from the conserved cysteine through the conserved F or W. A D gene is named only where the DNA matches it firmly. Size is omitted from some rows. Given values are once, few, many or a class for expanded clones.

j_gene | d_gene | abundance | v_gene | CDR3nt | CDR3aa
TRBJ2-3 | . | many | TRBV24-1 | TGTGCCACCAGTGATCACGAGACAGATACGCAGTATTTT | CATSDHETDTQYF
TRBJ2-7 | . | few | TRBV2 | TGCGCCAGCAGGACAAACTACCAGCAGTACTTC | CASRTNYQQYF
TRBJ1-2 | . | many | TRBV9 | TGTGCCAGCAGCCGAGGGCATAACTATGGCTACACCTTC | CASSRGHNYGYTF
TRBJ2-1 | TRBD1 | . | TRBV18 | TGTGCCAGCTCACCTATCGGGACAGGGAGCCTCCTTTCCTACAATGAGCAGTTCTTC | CASSPIGTGSLLSYNEQFF
TRBJ2-7 | TRBD1 | many | TRBV5-1 | TGCGCCAGCAGTCGCGCCGGGACAGGGAGCTCCTACGAGCAGTACTTC | CASSRAGTGSSYEQYF
TRBJ1-2 | . | many | TRBV30 | TGTGCCTGGAGTGAACTATATGGCTACACCTTC | CAWSELYGYTF
TRBJ2-7 | TRBD2 | many | TRBV4-1 | TGCGCCAGCAGCCAAGTTGCGGGAGGGCTCTCCTACGAGCAGTACTTC | CASSQVAGGLSYEQYF
TRBJ1-5 | TRBD1 | few | TRBV28 | TGTGCCAGCAGTTTGACCGGGACAGGGGGTTACAATCAGACCCAGCATTTT | CASSLTGTGGYNQTQHF
TRBJ2-1 | . | . | TRBV11-3 | TGTGCCAGCAGGCCGACAGGTCTGGGGAGTGAGCAGTTCTTC | CASRPTGLGSEQFF
TRBJ2-3 | TRBD2 | . | TRBV12-3/TRBV12-4 | TGTGCCAGCAGTCTCCAAGCGGGAGGGGTGGCAGATACGCAGTATTTT | CASSLQAGGVADTQYF
TRBJ2-1 | . | many | TRBV11-2 | TGTGCCAGCAGCTTAATTGGTCAAAATGAGCAGTTCTTC | CASSLIGQNEQFF
TRBJ1-4 | TRBD1 | many | TRBV5-6 | TGTGCCAGCAGGCCGCAGGGGGGTGTTGAAAAACTGTTTTTT | CASRPQGGVEKLFF
TRBJ2-1 | TRBD2 | many | TRBV6-1 | TGTGCCACGATGGGACTAGCGGGAAACAATGAGCAGTTCTTC | CATMGLAGNNEQFF
TRBJ1-1 | TRBD1 | . | TRBV11-1 | TGTGCCAGCAGCCCCCCCGGGACAGGGCGAATGAACACTGAAGCTTTCTTT | CASSPPGTGRMNTEAFF
TRBJ2-1 | . | . | TRBV13 | TGTGCCAGCAGCCCCGCCGGAGGACTATCTGGAGGTGGAGAGCAGTTCTTC | CASSPAGGLSGGGEQFF
TRBJ1-1 | . | many | TRBV18 | TGTGCCAGCTCACCTACCGGGGACGCCCGGAACACTGAAGCTTTCTTT | CASSPTGDARNTEAFF
TRBJ1-2 | . | many | TRBV30 | TGTGCCTGGAGCCATCGGGCCAACTATGGCTACACCTTC | CAWSHRANYGYTF
TRBJ1-3 | . | medium-sized | TRBV6-1 | TGTGCCAGCAGACAGCCCCCAGCTGGAAACACCATATATTTT | CASRQPPAGNTIYF
TRBJ1-1 | TRBD1 | many | TRBV20-1 | TGCAGTGCTGGAGGACAGGGGGCTGACGGCACTGAAGCTTTCTTT | CSAGGQGADGTEAFF
TRBJ2-7 | TRBD1 | many | TRBV10-3 | TGTGCCATCAGACCCGGGACAGGGGGCTTCGAGCAGTACTTC | CAIRPGTGGFEQYF
TRBJ1-1 | . | many | TRBV7-9 | TGTGCCAGCAGCTTAGGGAGGCAGAACACTGAAGCTTTCTTT | CASSLGRQNTEAFF
TRBJ1-2 | . | few | TRBV6-1 | TGTGCCAGCAGTCCCCGGACGCCAGTTTGGTATGGCTACACCTTC | CASSPRTPVWYGYTF
TRBJ1-1 | TRBD1 | many | TRBV20-1 | TGCAGTGCTGGGGACAGTTCCACTGAAGCTTTCTTT | CSAGDSSTEAFF
TRBJ1-2 | TRBD1 | many | TRBV30 | TGTGCCTGGAGGGACAGGGGCGGGTATGGCTACACCTTC | CAWRDRGGYGYTF
TRBJ2-2 | . | many | TRBV11-1 | TGTGCCAGCAGCCAGGGACTCCCGTTAAACACCGGGGAGCTGTTTTTT | CASSQGLPLNTGELFF
TRBJ2-7 | . | few | TRBV12-3/TRBV12-4 | TGTGCCAGCAGTCAGGGTTGGCTCTACGAGCAGTACTTC | CASSQGWLYEQYF
TRBJ2-1 | TRBD1 | many | TRBV7-3 | TGTGCCAGCAGCAGGGACAGGGGGACCTACAATGAGCAGTTCTTC | CASSRDRGTYNEQFF
TRBJ2-5 | TRBD2 | few | TRBV11-3 | TGTGCCAGCAGCTTAGGTCGCATTAGCGGGAGCGAGGAGACCCAGTACTTC | CASSLGRISGSEETQYF
TRBJ1-3 | . | many | TRBV4-1 | TGCGCCAGCAGCCAAGATAGGTGGGCGGCCGTCTCTGGAAACACCATATATTTT | CASSQDRWAAVSGNTIYF
TRBJ2-5 | . | many | TRBV7-2 | TGTGCCAGCAGCTCTTCCGGGACCCAGTACTTC | CASSSSGTQYF
TRBJ2-7 | TRBD1 | many | TRBV5-1 | TGCGCCAGCAGCTCTCTCCTACAGGGGGCTCGCTACGAGCAGTACTTC | CASSSLLQGARYEQYF
TRBJ2-2 | . | many | TRBV7-3 | TGTGCCAGCAGCCCGTGGGCCGGGACCGGGGAGCTGTTTTTT | CASSPWAGTGELFF
TRBJ2-2 | TRBD1 | . | TRBV6-1 | TGTGCCAGCAGTCCTGACAGGGGTATCTGGGAGCTGTTTTTT | CASSPDRGIWELFF
TRBJ2-3 | TRBD2 | many | TRBV6-1 | TGTGCCAGCAGTATACTAGCGGGAAACACAGATACGCAGTATTTT | CASSILAGNTDTQYF
TRBJ1-1 | . | few | TRBV2 | TGTGCCAGCAGTGATTCAAGGGCGTCTGAAGCCTTCTTT | CASSDSRASEAFF
TRBJ2-7 | . | many | TRBV2 | TGTGCCAGCACTCGGCCGGGGGCGGGGACCTACGAGCAGTACTTC | CASTRPGAGTYEQYF
TRBJ2-5 | TRBD1 | many | TRBV7-8 | TGTGCCAGCAGCATTGGACAGGGGTTTGTGAAAGAGACCCAGTACTTC | CASSIGQGFVKETQYF
TRBJ1-2 | TRBD1 | many | TRBV20-1 | TGCAGTGCCGCCCGGACAGGGGGGAAATCAGCTGGCTACACCTTC | CSAARTGGKSAGYTF
TRBJ2-7 | TRBD1 | . | TRBV7-9 | TGTGCCAGCAATAGACAGGGGGAACCCTACGAGCAGTACTTC | CASNRQGEPYEQYF
TRBJ2-1 | TRBD1 | many | TRBV5-1 | TGCGCCAGCAGCTTGGACACGGGACAGGGTTACAATGAGCAGTTCTTC | CASSLDTGQGYNEQFF
TRBJ2-3 | TRBD2 | many | TRBV7-7 | TGTGCCAGCAGCGCTTCGGGAGCGGGAGAGTTCCTCCCTGGCTACACAGATACGCAGTATTTT | CASSASGAGEFLPGYTDTQYF
TRBJ1-6 | . | many | TRBV20-1 | TGCAGTGCTAGAGATTCCATGTTGGGGGTCCGGCCCGATTCACCCCTCCACTTT | CSARDSMLGVRPDSPLHF
TRBJ1-2 | . | many | TRBV19 | TGTGCCAGTAGACTGCATTGGGCCCCTAAAGTAGCGGGCTACACCTTC | CASRLHWAPKVAGYTF
TRBJ2-7 | TRBD1 | medium-sized | TRBV5-4 | TGTGCCAGCAGCGCGGACAGGGGGCCCTCCTACGAGCAGTACTTC | CASSADRGPSYEQYF
TRBJ2-1 | TRBD1 | many | TRBV7-3 | TGTGCCAGCAGCCCGGACAGGGTAAATGAGCAGTTCTTC | CASSPDRVNEQFF
TRBJ1-4 | TRBD1 | many | TRBV4-1 | TGCGCCAGCAGCCAAGGGACAGGGGATGAAAAACTGTTTTTT | CASSQGTGDEKLFF
TRBJ2-7 | . | . | TRBV20-1 | TGCAGTGCCAGAGATACGCTTTCCTACGAGCAATACTTC | CSARDTLSYEQYF
TRBJ2-3 | TRBD1 | many | TRBV7-3 | TGTGCCAGCAGCACGGGACAGAAAAGCACGCAGTATTTT | CASSTGQKSTQYF
TRBJ2-3 | TRBD2 | many | TRBV5-4 | TGTGCCAGCAGCGTCCTAGCGGGAGGGCCGGATACGCAGTATTTT | CASSVLAGGPDTQYF
TRBJ2-7 | TRBD1 | many | TRBV20-1 | TGCAGTAAAAGGAGGGGACAGGGGTACGAGCAGTACTTC | CSKRRGQGYEQYF
TRBJ2-1 | . | many | TRBV11-2 | TGTGCCAGCAGCTTATGGCGGGAGCAGTTCTTC | CASSLWREQFF
TRBJ2-7 | . | many | TRBV3-1 | TGTGCCAGCAGCCAAGATTTTGCCTCCTACGAGCAGTACTTC | CASSQDFASYEQYF
TRBJ2-7 | TRBD1 | . | TRBV6-6 | TGTGCCAGCAGTTCCATCGACAGGGTTATTTCTCACGAGCAGTACTTC | CASSSIDRVISHEQYF